This note documents a single T cell receptor beta chain sequence. The data were obtained in a study of blood T cell repertoires in COVID-19. At the level of the study: The origin of the acute and convalescent COVID-19 samples was the United States, Italy and Spain. T cells, B-cell-depleted T cells, or PBMCs supplied cDNA or gDNA.

The table came from immunoSEQ multiplex PCR; TCRdb's copy has only in-frame clones and leaves some out. The sample yields some 240,000 clones, roughly 79% seen once. From germline, CDR1 is SGHRS and CDR2 YFSETQ. The CDR3 is made up of 15 amino acids. Trimming removed 0 bases from V and 3 bases from J, with 11 bases in between. The V call is TRBV5-1, the J call TRBJ2-3; a possible D gene is TRBD2 (5 bases). The clonotype was recovered from a woman of 80 years or more with COVID-19, enrolled during active disease. What was sequenced was peripheral blood. The CDR3 DNA reads TGCGCCAGCAGCTTGGATCTAGCTAAGACAGATACGCAGTATTTT. It yields the protein CASSLDLAKTDTQYF.